What follows are 8 T cell receptor beta chains derived from one specimen sequenced in a study of neurological immune-mediated disorders. The time point is: longitudinal time-point 1 (baseline). TCRdb reprocessed the 5' RACE reads via MiXCR and lists one record per CDR3 protein. The sample includes about 71,000 distinct CDR3 sequences, around 15% of them seen just once. Sequenced material: PBMCs. These receptor sequences come from a female donor with HTLV-1-associated myelopathy (HAM/TSP).

This clonotype was recorded at least ten times. The V gene is TRBV5-1, the J gene TRBJ2-5; D tentatively fits TRBD1 or TRBD2 (5 bases each). From germline, CDR1 is SGHRS and CDR2 YFSETQ. Trimming stripped 4 bases from V and 5 bases from J, with 18 bases between. The CDR3 covers 15 residues. CDR3 in DNA: TGCGCCAGCAGCCAAGAGGGGTCCCGGCGGGAGACCCAGTACTTC. Translating it yields CASSQEGSRRETQYF.

This clonotype was counted ten times or more. J is TRBJ2-7 and V is TRBV7-2; D may match TRBD1 or TRBD2 (5 bases each). The V end was cut by 1 base, the J end by 3 bases, with 10 bases between. This CDR3 contains 14 residues. Germline loops: CDR1 SGHTA, CDR2 FQGNSA. Here the CDR3 DNA reads TGTGCCAGCAGCTTAGTCGCAGGGAGCTACGAGCAGTACTTC. Its translation is CASSLVAGSYEQYF.

This clonotype has ten or more counts. The chain employs TRBV29-1 and TRBJ2-3; TRBD2 might be the D (6 bases). Deletions cut 3 bases from V and 2 bases from J, with 9 bases between. The CDR3 length is 13 residues. Germline V CDR1 and CDR2: SQVTM, ANQGSEA. DNA for the CDR3: TGCAGCGTTGAGCGGCGGGACACAGATACGCAGTATTTT. This encodes CSVERRDTDTQYF.

The table lists this clonotype with many counts. The chain uses TRBV4-1 and TRBJ1-1; D might be TRBD1 (5 bases). CDR1 and CDR2 (germline): MGHRA, YSYEKL. The V and J ends lost 7 bases and 5 bases respectively, with 17 bases between them. The CDR3 covers 14 residues. CDR3: CASTLLVGGTEAFF. CDR3 nucleotides: TGCGCCAGCACCCTTTTGGTGGGGGGAACTGAAGCTTTCTTT.

This clonotype was picked up many times. The chain combines TRBV7-4 with TRBJ2-5; D ambiguous. V was pared by 1 base and J by 2 bases, with 11 bases between. CDR3 length equals 15 residues. Germline V gives CDR1 SGHVT, CDR2 SQSDAQ. DNA of the CDR3: TGTGCCAGCAGCTTAGATCCAGAAAATCAAGAGACCCAGTACTTC. Its translation is CASSLDPENQETQYF.

At least ten counts were recorded for this clonotype. DNA for the CDR3: TGTGCCATCAGTGACGGGTTAGCGGGGGGCACAGATACGCAGTATTTT. This codes for CAISDGLAGGTDTQYF. The V gene is TRBV10-3, the J gene TRBJ2-3; 9 bases line up with TRBD2. Trimming took 3 bases from V and 1 from J; bases not matched to a gene: 5. CDR3 length: 16 amino acids. Germline values: CDR1 ENHRY, CDR2 SYGVKD.

This clonotype occurred many times. The genes are TRBV15 and TRBJ2-2; no clear D gene. Germline V gene data show CDR1 as LNHNV and CDR2 as YYDKDF (reference sequence). There are 13 residues in the CDR3. The CDR3 protein is CATRWGNTGELFF. CDR3 DNA: TGTGCTACCCGTTGGGGGAACACCGGGGAGCTGTTTTTT.

The table lists this clonotype with many counts. The rearrangement uses TRBV20-1 and TRBJ2-1; tentatively, D is TRBD2 (6 bases). The V end lost 7 bases, the J end lost 6 bases, and 16 bases lay between the germline ends. This CDR3 contains 13 residues. Germline V gene sequence: CDR1 DFQATT, CDR2 SNEGSKA (reference sequence). CDR3 sequence: CSGRKGGGNEQFF. CDR3 DNA sequence: TGCAGTGGTCGGAAGGGAGGTGGCAATGAGCAGTTCTTC.